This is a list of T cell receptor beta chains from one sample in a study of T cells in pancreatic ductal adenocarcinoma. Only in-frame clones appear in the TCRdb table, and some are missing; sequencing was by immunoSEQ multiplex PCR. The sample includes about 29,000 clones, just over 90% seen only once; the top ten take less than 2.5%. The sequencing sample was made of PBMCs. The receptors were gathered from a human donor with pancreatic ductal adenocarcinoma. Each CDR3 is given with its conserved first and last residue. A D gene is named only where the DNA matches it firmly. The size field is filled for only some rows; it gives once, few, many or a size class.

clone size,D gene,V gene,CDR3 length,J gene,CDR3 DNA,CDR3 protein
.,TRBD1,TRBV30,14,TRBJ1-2,TGTGCCTGGAGACCTACAGGGGGCGGCTATGGCTACACCTTC,CAWRPTGGGYGYTF
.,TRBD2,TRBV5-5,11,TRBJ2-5,TGTGCTAGCGGGAGAAATGAGACCCAGTACTTC,CASGRNETQYF
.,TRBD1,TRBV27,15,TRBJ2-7,TGTGCCAGCCGCGGAGTCCGGGACAGGAGTTACGAGCAGTACTTC,CASRGVRDRSYEQYF
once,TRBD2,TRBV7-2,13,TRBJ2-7,TGTGCCAGCAAGGTAGCGGGAGGGTACGAGCAGTACTTC,CASKVAGGYEQYF
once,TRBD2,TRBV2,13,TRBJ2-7,TGTGCCAGCATTAGCGGGAGGACTTACGAGCAGTACTTC,CASISGRTYEQYF
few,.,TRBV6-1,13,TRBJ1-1,TGTGCCAGCAGTCTTCGACAGAGTTCTGAAGCTTTCTTT,CASSLRQSSEAFF
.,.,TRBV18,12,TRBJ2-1,TGTGCCAGCTCACCGGCGGACAATGAGCAGTTCTTC,CASSPADNEQFF
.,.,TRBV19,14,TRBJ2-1,TGTGCCAGTAGTTTCGGGGGTACCTACAATGAGCAGTTCTTC,CASSFGGTYNEQFF
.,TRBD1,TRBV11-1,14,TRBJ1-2,TGTGCCAGCAGCTTGGGGACAGCAGCCTATGGCTACACCTTC,CASSLGTAAYGYTF
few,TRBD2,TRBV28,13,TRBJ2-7,TGTGCCAGCAGCACCGGGACTAGTTTCGAGCAGTACTTC,CASSTGTSFEQYF
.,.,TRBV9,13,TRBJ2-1,TGTGCCAGCAGCGTAGTTACAGGGAATGAGCAGTTCTTC,CASSVVTGNEQFF
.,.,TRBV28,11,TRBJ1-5,TGTGCCAGCAGTTTTGGCCAGCCCCAGCATTTT,CASSFGQPQHF
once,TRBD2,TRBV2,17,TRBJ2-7,TGTGCCAGCAGTGAAGGGGGACTAGCGGGAGTCGCCTACGAGCAGTACTTC,CASSEGGLAGVAYEQYF
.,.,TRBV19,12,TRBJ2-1,TGTGCCAGTAGCGGGGCCCTACATGAGCAGTTCTTC,CASSGALHEQFF
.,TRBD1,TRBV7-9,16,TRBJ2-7,TGTGCCAGCAGCTTAGTTTGGACAGGGGTATCCTACGAGCAGTACTTC,CASSLVWTGVSYEQYF
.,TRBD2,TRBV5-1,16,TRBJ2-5,TGCGCCAGCAGCCCAACTAGCGGGAGGACGTTAGAGACCCAGTACTTC,CASSPTSGRTLETQYF
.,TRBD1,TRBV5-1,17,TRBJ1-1,TGCGCCAGCAGCGACCGCAGCTCCGGGACAGGGAACACTGAAGCTTTCTTT,CASSDRSSGTGNTEAFF
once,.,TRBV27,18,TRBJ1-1,TGTGCCAGCAGTTTATCAACGAAGGGGCCAACAGCGGGCACTGAAGCTTTCTTT,CASSLSTKGPTAGTEAFF
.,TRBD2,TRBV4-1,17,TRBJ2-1,TGCGCCAGCAGCGGGCTAGCGGGAGGGCCTTGGTACAATGAGCAGTTCTTC,CASSGLAGGPWYNEQFF
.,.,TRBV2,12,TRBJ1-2,TGTGCCAGCAGTGATAATTGGTACGGCTACACCTTC,CASSDNWYGYTF
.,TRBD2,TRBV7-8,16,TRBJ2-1,TGTGCCAGCAGCCCCCTTTTTGGGAGGGGCGGCAATGAGCAGTTCTTC,CASSPLFGRGGNEQFF
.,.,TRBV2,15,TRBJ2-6,TGTGCCAGCAGTGAAGCCAGGTCTGGGGCCAACGTCCTGACTTTC,CASSEARSGANVLTF
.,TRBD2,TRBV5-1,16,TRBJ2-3,TGCGCCAGCAGCTCCAGACCGGGACTAGCGGGAGAAGGGGAATATTTT,CASSSRPGLAGEGEYF
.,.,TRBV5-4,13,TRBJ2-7,TGTGCCAGCAGCTTGGACAGATACTACGAGCAGTACTTC,CASSLDRYYEQYF
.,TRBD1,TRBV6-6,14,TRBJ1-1,TGTGCCAGCAGTTACTCGACAGGGGGCACTGAAGCTTTCTTT,CASSYSTGGTEAFF
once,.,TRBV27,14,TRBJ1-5,TGTGCCAGCAGGAAGAGCGGACCAAATCAGCCCCAGCATTTT,CASRKSGPNQPQHF
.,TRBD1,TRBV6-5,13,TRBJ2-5,TGTGCCACCTTGGGACAGGGTGGAGAGACCCAGTACTTC,CATLGQGGETQYF
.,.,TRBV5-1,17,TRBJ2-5,TGCGCCAGCAGCGCCATCAGAGCGAGCCCGGGGCAAGAGACCCAGTACTTC,CASSAIRASPGQETQYF
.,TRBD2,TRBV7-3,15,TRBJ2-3,TGTGCCAGCAGCTTAACGGGACTAGCGGGTTATACGCAGTATTTT,CASSLTGLAGYTQYF
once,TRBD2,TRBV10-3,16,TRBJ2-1,TGTGCCATCAGTGAGTCCCTAGCGGGAGTGTCAAGTGAGCAGTTCTTC,CAISESLAGVSSEQFF
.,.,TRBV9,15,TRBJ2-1,TGTGCCAGCAGCGTAGGAGGTCTGCCTTACAATGAGCAGTTCTTC,CASSVGGLPYNEQFF
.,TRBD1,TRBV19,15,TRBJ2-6,TGTGCCAGTAGGACAGGGGGCTCTGGGGCCAACGTCCTGACTTTC,CASRTGGSGANVLTF
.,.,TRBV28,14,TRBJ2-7,TGTGCCAGCAGTTCCCGGGCGAGCTCCTACGAGCAGTACTTC,CASSSRASSYEQYF
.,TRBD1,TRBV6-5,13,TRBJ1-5,TGTGCCAGCAGCTTGACAGGGAGCATGGCCCAGCATTTT,CASSLTGSMAQHF
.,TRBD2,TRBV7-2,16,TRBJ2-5,TGTGCCAGCAGCTTAGAACTAGCGGGAGGGAGAGAGACCCAGTACTTC,CASSLELAGGRETQYF
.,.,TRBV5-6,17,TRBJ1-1,TGTGCCAGCAGCTTGGCCCTCGGACAGACGAGGAACACTGAAGCTTTCTTT,CASSLALGQTRNTEAFF
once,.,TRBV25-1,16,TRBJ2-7,TGTGCCAGCAGTGCGGCCGGGCAGGGTAGGCGACACGAGCAGTACTTC,CASSAAGQGRRHEQYF
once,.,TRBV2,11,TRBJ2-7,TGTGCCAGCGGGGCGGAAGAGGAGCAGTACTTC,CASGAEEEQYF
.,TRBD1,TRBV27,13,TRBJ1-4,TGTGCCAGCAGTCTCGGACAGGGCGAAAAACTGTTTTTT,CASSLGQGEKLFF
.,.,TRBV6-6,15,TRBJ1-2,TGTGCCAGCACCCCAACCCAGGCGGCTAACTATGGCTACACCTTC,CASTPTQAANYGYTF
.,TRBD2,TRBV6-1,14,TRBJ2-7,TGTGCCAGCATCCCCTCGGGGGGTTCCTACGAGCAGTACTTC,CASIPSGGSYEQYF
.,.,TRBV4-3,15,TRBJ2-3,TGCGCCAGCAGCCAAGGTCAGCCTAGCACAGATACGCAGTATTTT,CASSQGQPSTDTQYF
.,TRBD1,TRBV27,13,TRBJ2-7,TGTGCCAGCGGGGGACAGGGATCCTACGAGCAGTACTTC,CASGGQGSYEQYF
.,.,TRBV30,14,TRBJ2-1,TGTGCCTGGAGTCCCGGGGAGGCCTACAATGAGCAGTTCTTC,CAWSPGEAYNEQFF
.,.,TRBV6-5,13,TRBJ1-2,TGTGCCAGCAGTTACCGGGACTCTGGTGGCTACACCTTC,CASSYRDSGGYTF
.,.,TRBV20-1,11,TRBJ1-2,TGCAGTGCTAGTAAGGGTTACGGCTACACCTTC,CSASKGYGYTF
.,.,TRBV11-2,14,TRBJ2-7,TGTGCCAGCAGCTTAGATCAAAACAGCTACGAGCAGTACTTC,CASSLDQNSYEQYF
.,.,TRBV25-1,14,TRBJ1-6,TGTGCCAGCAAGGGCGACATAATATATTCACCCCTCCACTTT,CASKGDIIYSPLHF
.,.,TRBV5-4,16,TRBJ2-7,TGTGCCAGCGGACAACCAGGACAGCAATCCTCCTACGAGCAGTACTTC,CASGQPGQQSSYEQYF
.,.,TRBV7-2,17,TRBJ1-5,TGTGCCAGCAGCCCAAGCACAGGGAGAACGAGCAATCAGCCCCAGCATTTT,CASSPSTGRTSNQPQHF